These T cell receptor beta chains were read from a single sample in a study of T cells in tumors after PD-1 blockade. Measured with immunoSEQ multiplex PCR; TCRdb has only the in-frame clones, and not every one. The data hold some 20,000 clones, with around 85% observed a single time. Here the sequenced sample was PBMCs, taken after anti-PD-1 therapy. The origin of the receptors is a human donor with advanced basal cell or squamous cell carcinoma (not recorded which). The CDR3 runs from the conserved cysteine through the conserved F or W.

J,V,CDR3
TRBJ1-1,TRBV4-1,CASSRNRLFLNTEAFF
TRBJ1-2,TRBV6-5,CASSRDRGIYGYTF
TRBJ1-5,TRBV21-1,CASSKEEGGDRENQPQHF
TRBJ1-1,TRBV25-1,CASSLDRNTEAFF
TRBJ2-1,TRBV7-9,CASSSQSSYNEQFF
TRBJ1-3,TRBV5-1,CASSLVSTPSGNTIYF
TRBJ1-1,TRBV12-3/TRBV12-4,CASSKIMNTEAFF
TRBJ2-7,TRBV7-2,CASSPRAGPTYEQYF
TRBJ2-7,TRBV7-8,CATRDGTNSYEQYF
TRBJ1-5,TRBV18,CASSPFGGRVNQPQHF
TRBJ1-5,TRBV2,CASSEYSNQPQHF
TRBJ1-1,TRBV12-3/TRBV12-4,CASSRSGTTEAFF
TRBJ2-7,TRBV3-1/TRBV3-2,CASSQVGTSPEQYF
TRBJ2-2,TRBV11-3,CASSPGQGRSGELFF
TRBJ2-2,TRBV4-1,CASSQVSGGNTGELFF
TRBJ1-2,TRBV28,CASSVSGTGGYGYTF
TRBJ1-6,TRBV13,CASSSWTGSSYNSPLHF
TRBJ2-7,TRBV5-6,CASSLPGLAAEQYF
TRBJ1-1,TRBV11-1,CASSWSNTEAFF
TRBJ2-3,TRBV7-3,CASSPRAVTGGRLDTQYF
TRBJ2-1,TRBV5-1,CASSLETGTLTNEQFF
TRBJ2-1,TRBV5-6,CASSQVGQGRFF
TRBJ2-7,TRBV23-1,CASSQYVRGRSTSGSSYEQYF
TRBJ2-1,TRBV2,CASSRWITYSYNEQFF
TRBJ2-2,TRBV9,CASSEEGLAGGNTGELFF
TRBJ2-1,TRBV5-1,CASSQEVGLTYNEQFF
TRBJ1-4,TRBV6-1,CASSEETGDANEKLFF
TRBJ2-1,TRBV6-1,CASSAGGSTGGPSHEQFF
TRBJ2-3,TRBV5-1,CASSLGVGGRDTQYF
TRBJ2-3,TRBV5-1,CASSLVTTSTDTQYF
TRBJ2-1,TRBV29-1,CSGRESSYNEQFF
TRBJ1-1,TRBV12-3/TRBV12-4,CASTLTGGYEAFF
TRBJ2-7,TRBV27,CASSPGQGGPYEQYF
TRBJ1-4,TRBV10-2,CASSVTGTNEKLFF
TRBJ1-5,TRBV19,CASSWAEGSVQPQHF
TRBJ1-5,TRBV5-8,CASSFLLFGQPQHF